The 3 T cell receptor beta chains below come from one sample, sequenced in a study of blood T cell repertoires in COVID-19. TCRdb keeps only in-frame clones here, not all; method: immunoSEQ multiplex PCR. In the table there are 300,000 to 350,000 clones, under 95% of which are singletons. The sequenced sample consisted of peripheral blood. The receptors come from a woman between 18 and 29 years old who had recovered from COVID-19.

V and J are TRBV5-1 and TRBJ1-4; possible D gene TRBD1, 5 bases. Trimming removed 3 bases from V and 8 bases from J, with 11 bases in between. Germline V gives CDR1 SGHRS, CDR2 YFSETQ. The CDR3 length is 13 residues. CDR3 in amino acids: CASSSGYVEKLFF. CDR3 DNA sequence: TGCGCCAGCAGCTCAGGGTACGTGGAAAAACTGTTTTTT.

A few counts support this clone. The V gene is TRBV11-2, the J gene TRBJ2-3; D might be TRBD1 (6 bases). The V gene's germline CDR1 is SGHAT and CDR2 FQNNGV. The CDR3 has 15 amino acids. V was shortened by 1 base and J by 1 base, with 9 bases between the two germline ends. In DNA form, the CDR3 reads TGTGCCAGCAGCTTAGGGGCAGGGGGCACAGATACGCAGTATTTT. Its protein product is CASSLGAGGTDTQYF.

The chain combines TRBV2 with TRBJ1-5, with D uncertain. V was shortened by 2 bases and J by 6 bases, with 17 bases between the two germline ends. From germline, CDR1 is SNHLY and CDR2 FYNNEI. The CDR3 contains 16 residues. CDR3 residues: CASSEISGSLAQPQHF. For the CDR3, the DNA is TGTGCCAGCAGTGAAATTTCGGGGTCATTGGCTCAGCCCCAGCATTTT.